This T cell receptor (beta chain) was recorded in a study of OX40 agonist ivuxolimab in advanced cancers. For the study at large: Under the entry rules, prior anti-PD-1, anti-PD-L1 or anti-CTLA-4 therapy was allowed, and approximately 36% had some.

TCRdb's table, derived via immunoSEQ multiplex PCR, lists solely in-frame clones and lacks some. This table holds 90,000 to 100,000 clones, about 96% found once. Trimming stripped 2 bases from V and 3 bases from J, with 5 bases between. The CDR3 length is 13 residues. Per germline, CDR1 MNHEY and CDR2 SMNVEV (reference sequence). Study-wide points: Low levels of normalized T-cell clonal expansion also appeared in some nonresponders.

A remark on this clone: Antigen: not known.

This sequence joins TRBV27 and TRBJ2-1; tentative D call: TRBD1 (5 bases). Sequencing used CD4+ or CD8+ T cells sorted from blood, obtained in a trial of the OX40 agonist ivuxolimab. The TCR sequence derives from an adult with an advanced solid tumor such as melanoma, head and neck, liver or kidney cancer. The CDR3 DNA reads as TGTGCCAGCAGTTTAGACAGCTACAATGAGCAGTTCTTC. Its translation: CASSLDSYNEQFF.